The 28 T cell receptor beta chains below all came from one sample that was sequenced in a study of cytomegalovirus exposure and HLA in healthy donors. Use of 60 Vbeta and 13 Jbeta primers characterized the PCR. Only in-frame clones appear in the TCRdb table, and some are missing; sequencing was by immunoSEQ multiplex PCR. The profile shows 100,000 to 150,000 clones, 73% of them singletons. Source material: PBMCs. These receptor sequences come from a man in his 60s in good health and CMV-seropositive.

The genes are TRBV6-6 and TRBJ2-1; weak D call: TRBD1 (6 bases). Trimming cost V 8 bases and J 6 bases, with 11 bases left between them. The CDR3 consists of 12 residues. CDR1 is MNHNY and CDR2 is SVGAGI in the germline V gene (reference sequence). This CDR3 is CASSKGGNEQFF. CDR3 nucleotides: TGTGCCAGCTCCAAAGGGGGCAATGAGCAGTTCTTC.

The table lists this clone with a few counts. The V gene is TRBV11-2, the J gene TRBJ1-5, with TRBD1 matching over 11 bases. CDR3 length equals 17 residues. J lost 5 bases, V lost 1 base, and 7 bases had no gene match. Looked up from germline, CDR1 is SGHAT and CDR2 is FQNNGV. The CDR3 here is CASSLGLGQGAHQPQHF. The CDR3 bases are TGTGCCAGCAGCTTAGGGCTTGGACAGGGGGCCCATCAGCCCCAGCATTTT. The whole variable domain, remainder taken from reference TRBV11-2 and TRBJ1-5, is EAGVAQSPRYKIIEKRQSVAFWCNPISGHATLYWYQQILGQGPKLLIQFQNNGVVDDSQLPKDRFSAERLKGVDSTLKIQPAKLEDSAVYLCASSLGLGQGAHQPQHFGDGTRLSIL.

This rearrangement joins TRBV28 to TRBJ1-2, with a tentative D call TRBD1 (5 bases). Trimming cost V 7 bases and J 6 bases, with 21 bases left between them. Germline loops: CDR1 MDHEN, CDR2 SYDVKM. The CDR3 is 15 residues long. The CDR3 is CASNILMGGIHGYTF. CDR3 coding DNA: TGTGCCAGCAACATCTTGATGGGGGGTATACATGGCTACACCTTC.

The chain has TRBV19 and TRBJ1-4; 9 bases align to TRBD1. Trimming removed 5 bases from V and 8 bases from J; junction bases left unmatched: 6. CDR1 is LNHDA and CDR2 is SQIVND in the germline V gene (reference sequence). The CDR3 consists of 14 residues. CDR3 nucleotide sequence: TGTGCCAGTAGTCGTCCCGGGACAGGGGAAAAACTGTTTTTT. Its protein is CASSRPGTGEKLFF.

This chain links TRBV30 with TRBJ2-1; 8 bases are a match to TRBD1. Trimming cost V 3 bases and J 6 bases; bases outside gene matches: 4. The CDR3 has 13 amino acids. Germline CDR1 and CDR2: GTSNPN and SVGIG (reference sequence). The CDR3 region is CAWSKTGVNEQFF. The CDR3 DNA is TGTGCCTGGAGCAAGACAGGGGTCAATGAGCAGTTCTTC.

The chain employs TRBV7-9 and TRBJ2-7; D possibly corresponds to TRBD1 (6 bases). This CDR3 region has 14 residues. The V end lost 1 base, the J end lost 1 base, and 8 bases lay between the germline ends. The germline V gene has CDR1 SEHNR and CDR2 FQNEAQ (reference sequence). CDR3 sequence: CASSLGGLSYEQYF. The DNA of the CDR3 is TGTGCCAGCAGCTTAGGGGGGCTTTCCTACGAGCAGTACTTC.

The DNA for the CDR3 is TGTGCCAGCAGTTACCCGCAGTTACAAGAGACCCAGTACTTC. The encoded protein is CASSYPQLQETQYF. This chain joins TRBV6-6 and TRBJ2-5; D call uncertain. The V end was cut by 2 bases, the J end by 2 bases, with 9 bases between. Germline V gene sequence: CDR1 MNHNY, CDR2 SVGAGI (reference sequence). The CDR3 is 14 residues long.

The V call is TRBV19, the J call TRBJ1-5; the match to TRBD1 covers 7 bases. Germline CDR1 and CDR2: LNHDA and SQIVND (reference sequence). The CDR3 loop spans 15 amino acids. The J segment lost 1 base and the V segment lost 4 bases, leaving 4 bases of the junction unmatched. The CDR3 DNA is TGTGCCAGTAGTAATCAGGGGGGAAGCAATCAGCCCCAGCATTTT. Translating gives CASSNQGGSNQPQHF. The full variable domain, rest sourced from reference TRBV19 and TRBJ1-5, is DGGITQSPKYLFRKEGQNVTLSCEQNLNHDAMYWYRQDPGQGLRLIYYSQIVNDFQKGDIAEGYSVSREKKESFPLTVTSAQKNPTAFYLCASSNQGGSNQPQHFGDGTRLSIL.

V usage is TRBV4-1 and J usage is TRBJ2-7; 13 positions match TRBD2. V gave up 0 bases and J gave up 4 bases; unmatched junction bases: 3. CDR1 is MGHRA, CDR2 YSYEKL, per germline. The CDR3 runs 16 residues. The DNA for the CDR3 is TGCGCCAGCAGCCAAGATCCGACTAGCGGGGGGTACGAGCAGTACTTC. Translated: CASSQDPTSGGYEQYF.

The rearrangement links TRBV7-2 to TRBJ2-1; the D gene is possibly TRBD2 (5 bases). Germline CDR1 is SGHTA and CDR2 is FQGNSA. With 7 bases removed from V and 6 bases from J, the gap between germline ends came to 16 bases. The CDR3 is made up of 14 amino acids. The CDR3 sequence: CASTPMVGGNEQFF. CDR3 in DNA: TGTGCCAGCACCCCCATGGTCGGAGGCAATGAGCAGTTCTTC.

The rearrangement uses TRBV28 and TRBJ1-2; 9 bases map to TRBD1. CDR3 length: 16 residues. Looked up from germline, CDR1 is MDHEN and CDR2 is SYDVKM. V shed 5 bases and J 8 bases; nucleotides not matched to a gene: 15. CDR3 sequence reads: CASSPNGGTGGWGYTF. The DNA for the CDR3 is TGTGCCAGCAGTCCGAATGGGGGTACAGGGGGCTGGGGCTACACCTTC.

Only a few counts were recorded for this clone. J is TRBJ2-7 and V is TRBV29-1; TRBD1 agrees at 8 bases. The germline gives CDR1 SQVTM, CDR2 ANQGSEA. The junction had 8 bases not matched to a gene; V was cut back by 5 bases and J by 2 bases. The CDR3 consists of 14 residues. The CDR3 loop reads CSVKTQGAAYEQYF. CDR3 in DNA: TGCAGCGTTAAGACCCAGGGGGCCGCCTACGAGCAGTACTTC.

The chain uses TRBV27 and TRBJ2-2; TRBD2 matches 7 bases. The trim removed 7 bases at V and 5 bases at J, leaving 7 bases unmatched. CDR3 length: 14 residues. Germline V lookup: CDR1 MNHEY, CDR2 SMNVEV (reference sequence). For the CDR3, the DNA is TGTGCCAGCAAGCCCGGGGGGTATACCGGGGAGCTGTTTTTT. Its translation is CASKPGGYTGELFF.

J is TRBJ2-3 and V is TRBV27; D is perhaps TRBD2 (6 bases). CDR1 is MNHEY, CDR2 SMNVEV, per germline (reference sequence). The V gene lost 1 base and the J gene lost 5 bases, with 13 bases spanning the gap. This CDR3 is built from 15 residues. The CDR3 DNA is TGTGCCAGCAGTTTATATCTTGCGGGGCTAGATACGCAGTATTTT. Protein sequence: CASSLYLAGLDTQYF.

In its sample, this clone was seen once. The V gene is TRBV2, the J gene TRBJ2-1, with D possibly TRBD1 on 6 matching bases. The CDR3 has 16 residues. Per the germline V gene, CDR1 is SNHLY and CDR2 is FYNNEI. V was pared by 2 bases and J by 3 bases, with 14 bases between. The CDR3 protein is CASSEYGVGGYNEQFF. The CDR3 DNA sequence: TGTGCCAGCAGTGAATACGGCGTAGGGGGCTACAATGAGCAGTTCTTC.

This rearrangement joins TRBV7-2 to TRBJ2-2, with D hard to call. With 5 bases removed from V and 4 bases from J, the gap between germline ends came to 11 bases. The germline CDR1 and CDR2 sequences are SGHTA and FQGNSA. The CDR3 consists of 14 residues. The CDR3 DNA sequence: TGTGCCAGCAGCATGATTACGGGCACCGGGGAGCTGTTTTTT. This encodes CASSMITGTGELFF.

The count of this clone is one. The chain couples TRBV5-4 to TRBJ1-2; 8 positions agree with TRBD1. Germline-derived CDR1 and CDR2 are SGHNT and YYREEE (reference sequence). V trimming: 4 bases; J trimming: 1 base; junction bases outside the gene matches: 3. The CDR3 has 14 residues. CDR3 amino acids: CASSRQGYNYGYTF. The CDR3, as DNA: TGTGCCAGCAGCCGACAGGGGTATAACTATGGCTACACCTTC.

The chain joins TRBV21-1 to TRBJ2-3; TRBD1 is the table's D call and was not checked against the DNA. TRBV21-1 is shown as a pseudogene. The CDR3 has 15 residues. The CDR3 DNA follows: TGTGCCGGACTCCGACAGGGGGTTTTAGCAGATACGCAGTATTTT. Translated: CAGLRQGVLADTQYF.

The V call is TRBV11-2, the J call TRBJ2-3; the D gene is possibly TRBD2 (5 bases). The germline CDR1 and CDR2 sequences are SGHAT and FQNNGV. This CDR3 is built from 13 residues. V was shortened by 5 bases and J by 6 bases, with 12 bases between the two germline ends. CDR3 residues: CASSDGGEDTQYF. CDR3 DNA sequence: TGTGCCAGCAGCGACGGTGGGGAGGATACGCAGTATTTT.

V and J are TRBV15 and TRBJ2-3; tentatively, D is TRBD2 (6 bases). Between the trimmed V and J ends, which lost 3 bases and 1 base, there was a span of 8 bases. The CDR3 covers 14 residues. Germline V lookup: CDR1 LNHNV, CDR2 YYDKDF (reference sequence). CDR3 in DNA: TGTGCCACCAGCAGGGGGGGAGGCACAGATACGCAGTATTTT. Encoded protein: CATSRGGGTDTQYF.

Only a few counts were recorded for this clone. The rearrangement joins TRBV5-1 to TRBJ2-5; D possibly corresponds to TRBD2 (6 bases). The CDR3 length is 14 residues. Germline V lookup: CDR1 SGHRS, CDR2 YFSETQ. V lost 4 bases and J lost 5, with 15 bases in between. In DNA, the CDR3 is TGCGCCAGCAGCGGGGGGACCATAGGGGAGACCCAGTACTTC. Its translation: CASSGGTIGETQYF.

The V gene is TRBV2, the J gene TRBJ2-5; D might be TRBD2 (6 bases). Germline-derived CDR1 and CDR2 are SNHLY and FYNNEI. The CDR3 is made up of 12 amino acids. Trimming took 8 bases from V and 3 from J, leaving 10 bases between them. DNA of the CDR3: TGTGCCAGCCTCGGACTAAAAGAGACCCAGTACTTC. Protein: CASLGLKETQYF.

The chain employs TRBV7-3 and TRBJ2-6; 9 nucleotides line up with TRBD1. The CDR3 has 16 residues. Germline CDR1 SGHTA, CDR2 FQGTGA. The J segment lost 4 bases and the V segment lost 4 bases, leaving 5 bases of the junction unmatched. CDR3 loop: CASSSDRGAGANVLTF. The CDR3 nucleotides are TGTGCCAGCAGCTCGGACAGGGGAGCCGGGGCCAACGTCCTGACTTTC.

This clone was recorded a few times. The rearrangement joins TRBV28 to TRBJ1-4, with TRBD1 matching 8 bases. Germline values: CDR1 MDHEN, CDR2 SYDVKM. Trimming removed 3 bases from V and 11 bases from J; junction bases left unmatched: 5. The CDR3 length is 13 residues. CDR3: CASSFPQGAKLFF. Written as DNA, the CDR3 is TGTGCCAGCAGTTTTCCCCAGGGGGCGAAACTGTTTTTT.

The chain couples TRBV11-1 to TRBJ2-1, with 12 bases that match TRBD2. The CDR3 loop spans 15 amino acids. V lost 6 bases to trimming and J lost 9 bases; unmatched junction nucleotides: 9. Germline CDR1 and CDR2: SGHAT and FQDESV (reference sequence). The DNA for the CDR3 is TGTGCCAGCAGATACCGGACTAGCGGGGATGGTGAGCAGTTCTTC. This sequence encodes CASRYRTSGDGEQFF.

This chain links TRBV2 with TRBJ2-1; 9 bases align to TRBD1. V lost 6 bases, J lost 5 bases, and 5 bases stayed unmatched. The V gene's germline CDR1 is SNHLY and CDR2 FYNNEI. This CDR3 comprises 14 residues. The CDR3 here is CASSRQGGDNEQFF. CDR3 nucleotides: TGTGCCAGCAGCCGACAGGGGGGAGACAATGAGCAGTTCTTC.

CDR3 in DNA: TGCGCCAGCAGCCAAGGTCGACCCGGGGGGGTAGAGACCCAGTACTTC. Protein sequence: CASSQGRPGGVETQYF. The chain carries TRBV4-1 and TRBJ2-5; 8 nucleotides match TRBD2. The trim removed 1 base at V and 4 bases at J, leaving 8 bases unmatched. The germline V gene has CDR1 MGHRA and CDR2 YSYEKL. The CDR3 extends over 16 amino acids.

This clone was recorded a few times. The CDR3 sequence: CASSEPGRGRDGNQPQHF. The CDR3 region has the DNA TGTGCCAGCAGTGAACCCGGCAGGGGGCGCGATGGCAATCAGCCCCAGCATTTT. The chain joins TRBV2 to TRBJ1-5; TRBD1 agrees at 8 bases. The CDR3 sequence is 18 residues long. Germline V gives CDR1 SNHLY, CDR2 FYNNEI. The trim removed 2 bases at V and 2 bases at J, leaving 11 bases unmatched.